This TCR beta chain was observed in a study of blood T cells in healthy people across ages. Notes on the study in general: Donors of long life had a larger count of naive CD4+ cells and greater diversity than aged donors. Possibly, changes in expanded clonotypes were confounded because donor CMV status was unknown. Roughly linear age-related decline in beta diversity appeared, significant by age roughly 40.

The second PCR ran 7 to 11 cycles with a sample-barcoded 5' primer and J-beta primers. Every individual sample yielded 2.5 million or more paired-end reads (each containing CDR3). Via MiXCR, TCRdb re-called the 5' RACE reads, giving one row per CDR3 protein. The sample holds about 1.4 million distinct CDR3 sequences; around 55% are singletons and the top ten take 5% to 7%. The CDR3 sequence is 18 residues long. Germline CDR1 is MGHRA and CDR2 is YSYEKL. Germline trimming cut 4 bases from V and 2 bases from J; bases unmatched to any gene: 9. The count of this clonotype is one. What it recognizes is unknown.

The clonotype was recovered from a man aged 18 to 29 in good health. The sample taken for sequencing was blood. The chain combines TRBV4-1 with TRBJ2-6; 9 positions agree with TRBD1. CDR3 sequence: CASSRAGQGGAGANVLTF. Written as DNA, the CDR3 is TGCGCCAGCAGCCGGGCGGGACAGGGAGGCGCTGGGGCCAACGTCCTGACTTTC.